The 14 T cell receptor beta chains in this list originate from one sample, sequenced in a study of chemoradiotherapy in HPV16-positive cancers. Repertoires were generated with immunoSEQ multiplex PCR, while TCRdb's copy carries only in-frame clones and drops some. Of more than 20,000 clones listed, more than 90% are singletons. The input for sequencing was blood, taken from a patient who underwent chemoradiotherapy. Receptor source: a human donor with HPV-associated anogenital cancer.

This clone came up once. J is TRBJ1-5 and V is TRBV11-3; D is perhaps TRBD1 (6 bases). Trimming cost V 5 bases and J 4 bases, with 21 bases left between them. The CDR3 length is 17 residues. Germline V gives CDR1 SGHNT, CDR2 YENEEA. As DNA, the CDR3 is TGTGCCAGCAGCCCGCGACAGGAACGCTGCCTGAATCAGCCCCAGCATTTT. Amino acids: CASSPRQERCLNQPQHF. Complete variable domain (other parts from reference TRBV11-3 and TRBJ1-5): EAGVVQSPRYKIIEKKQPVAFWCNPISGHNTLYWYLQNLGQGPELLIRYENEEAVDDSQLPKDRFSAERLKGVDSTLKIQPAELGDSAVYLCASSPRQERCLNQPQHFGDGTRLSIL.

This clone was seen a single time. The chain carries TRBV5-6 and TRBJ1-1; TRBD1 might be the D (5 bases). CDR1 and CDR2 from the germline V gene are SGHDT and YYEEEE. The CDR3 length is 16 residues. Trimming took off 6 bases at V and 0 bases at J, with 18 bases between the two ends. As DNA, the CDR3 is TGTGCCAGCAACACAAAGAGACAGCATATGAACACTGAAGCTTTCTTT. Its translation is CASNTKRQHMNTEAFF. The complete variable domain, with remaining parts taken from reference TRBV5-6 and TRBJ1-1, reads DAGVTQSPTHLIKTRGQQVTLRCSPKSGHDTVSWYQQALGQGPQFIFQYYEEEERQRGNFPDRFSGHQFPNYSSELNVNALLLGDSALYLCASNTKRQHMNTEAFFGQGTRLTVV.

This chain uses TRBV4-2 with TRBJ1-3; the D gene is possibly TRBD1 (5 bases). Trimming removed 7 bases at V and 1 base at J, with 14 bases between. The CDR3 covers 15 residues. Germline CDR1 is LGHNA and CDR2 is YNFKEQ. The CDR3 region is CASTFSGASGNTIYF. CDR3 nucleotides: TGTGCCAGCACCTTCTCTGGGGCGTCTGGAAACACCATATATTTT.

The CDR3 DNA reads as TGCGCCAGCAGCTTGGTCGTAGACCCCAGGGAGACCCAGTACTTC. Translated: CASSLVVDPRETQYF. The chain combines TRBV5-1 with TRBJ2-5; D gene unclear. The CDR3 extends over 15 amino acids. V lost 0 bases and J 5 bases, leaving 14 bases between the germline ends. The germline gives CDR1 SGHRS, CDR2 YFSETQ.

J is TRBJ2-3 and V is TRBV19; 7 positions agree with TRBD1. The CDR3 sequence is 15 residues long. The germline CDR1 and CDR2 sequences are LNHDA and SQIVND (reference sequence). V lost 7 bases, J lost 0 bases, and 7 bases stayed unmatched. The chain's CDR3 is CASTTGVLSTDTQYF. For the CDR3, the DNA is TGTGCCAGTACCACAGGGGTTCTCAGCACAGATACGCAGTATTTT.

This sequence joins TRBV28 and TRBJ1-2; TRBD1 might be the D (5 bases). Trimming cost V 2 bases and J 6 bases, with 10 bases left between them. The germline gives CDR1 MDHEN, CDR2 SYDVKM. The CDR3 covers 13 residues. The CDR3 here is CASSLGREDGYTF. The CDR3 DNA follows: TGTGCCAGCAGTTTAGGCAGGGAGGATGGCTACACCTTC.

The J gene is TRBJ2-3, the V gene TRBV19; 10 bases align to TRBD1. Germline assignment: CDR1 LNHDA and CDR2 SQIVND (reference sequence). The CDR3 consists of 14 residues. The ends lost 7 bases at V and 4 bases at J; junction bases unmatched: 5. In DNA, the CDR3 is TGTGCCAGTACCACCGGACAGGGGGCAGATACGCAGTATTTT. It yields the protein CASTTGQGADTQYF.

This chain joins TRBV27 and TRBJ1-5; 7 positions match TRBD1. Trimming removed 6 bases from V and 3 bases from J; junction bases left unmatched: 2. CDR1 is MNHEY and CDR2 is SMNVEV in the germline V gene (reference sequence). The CDR3 loop spans 13 amino acids. CDR3 nucleotide sequence: TGTGCCAGCAGGGGACAGCACAATCAGCCCCAGCATTTT. Protein: CASRGQHNQPQHF.

This rearrangement joins TRBV19 to TRBJ2-3; perhaps TRBD1 as D (5 bases). Per germline, CDR1 LNHDA and CDR2 SQIVND (reference sequence). This CDR3 contains 12 residues. V shed 8 bases and J shed 1 base, with 7 bases lying between them. As DNA, the CDR3 is TGTGCCAGTCAAGGGGGCACAGATACGCAGTATTTT. Its protein is CASQGGTDTQYF.

The chain combines TRBV7-9 with TRBJ2-5; TRBD2 aligns across 14 bases. The CDR3 is 15 residues long. The V gene end was trimmed by 4 bases and the J gene end by 5 bases; junction bases not matched to a gene: 3. Germline V gene data show CDR1 as SEHNR and CDR2 as FQNEAQ (reference sequence). CDR3 protein: CASSSRLAGGETQYF. The DNA of the CDR3 is TGTGCCAGCAGCTCCCGACTAGCGGGAGGGGAGACCCAGTACTTC.

The rearrangement links TRBV4-2 to TRBJ2-5; possibly TRBD1 for D (6 bases). This CDR3 region has 15 residues. V lost 0 bases and J 5 bases, leaving 13 bases between the germline ends. Germline CDR1 reads LGHNA; CDR2 reads YNFKEQ. This CDR3 is CASSQDRRGGETQYF. Here the CDR3 DNA reads TGTGCCAGCAGCCAAGATCGCAGGGGTGGGGAGACCCAGTACTTC.

The rearrangement joins TRBV28 to TRBJ2-7; no clear D gene. CDR1 and CDR2 from the germline V gene are MDHEN and SYDVKM. Trimming shortened V by 3 bases and J by 6 bases, and 9 bases separated the two germline ends. The CDR3 has 12 amino acids. The CDR3 coding sequence is TGTGCCAGCAGTTTCGAGAATTCCGAGCAGTACTTC. Translating it yields CASSFENSEQYF. Using reference TRBV28 and TRBJ2-7 for the parts outside the CDR3, the full variable domain is DVKVTQSSRYLVKRTGEKVFLECVQDMDHENMFWYRQDPGLGLRLIYFSYDVKMKEKGDIPEGYSVSREKKERFSLILESASTNQTSMYLCASSFENSEQYFGPGTRLTVT.

This clone was seen a single time. The rearrangement joins TRBV19 to TRBJ1-2; 10 bases agree with TRBD1. The CDR3 consists of 14 residues. V trimming: 7 bases; J trimming: 5 bases; junction bases outside the gene matches: 7. CDR1 is LNHDA, CDR2 SQIVND, per germline (reference sequence). The CDR3 DNA reads as TGTGCCAGTACTCCGGGACAGGGGTATTATGGCTACACCTTC. The encoded protein is CASTPGQGYYGYTF.

This chain uses TRBV4-2 with TRBJ2-5; 10 bases line up with TRBD2. The V gene end was trimmed by 3 bases and the J gene end by 4 bases; junction bases not matched to a gene: 8. Looked up from germline, CDR1 is LGHNA and CDR2 is YNFKEQ. CDR3 length: 16 residues. The CDR3 protein is CASSQRSGGPGETQYF. The CDR3 region has the DNA TGTGCCAGCAGCCAGCGTAGCGGGGGGCCGGGAGAGACCCAGTACTTC.